One and the same sample provided the 30 T cell receptor beta chains below, sequenced in a study of blood T cell repertoires in COVID-19. Only in-frame clones appear in the TCRdb table, and some are missing; sequencing was by immunoSEQ multiplex PCR. Among 250,000 or so clones listed, approximately 86% were seen once. Sequencing was done on a sample of peripheral blood. The receptors were sampled from a man in his forties with active or convalescent COVID-19.

This chain joins TRBV5-4 and TRBJ2-1; D is undetermined. The CDR3 spans 15 residues. Trimming cost V 0 bases and J 0 bases, with 7 bases left between them. Germline values: CDR1 SGHNT, CDR2 YYREEE (reference sequence). The CDR3 loop is CASSLEGASYNEQFF. In nucleotides, the CDR3 is TGTGCCAGCAGCTTGGAAGGAGCCTCCTACAATGAGCAGTTCTTC. Full variable domain (missing parts from reference TRBV5-4 and TRBJ2-1): ETGVTQSPTHLIKTRGQQVTLRCSSQSGHNTVSWYQQALGQGPQFIFQYYREEENGRGNFPPRFSGLQFPNYSSELNVNALELDDSALYLCASSLEGASYNEQFFGPGTRLTVL.

This CDR3 reads CAGAGAGELFF. DNA for the CDR3: TGTGCCGGCGCAGGGGCCGGGGAGCTGTTTTTT. V and J are TRBV12-3 or TRBV12-4 and TRBJ2-2; D might be TRBD1 (6 bases). CDR3 length: 11 amino acids. Trimming removed 11 bases at V and 6 bases at J, with 10 bases between.

The V call is TRBV28, the J call TRBJ1-1, with D unresolved. The V end lost 5 bases, the J end lost 0 bases, and 7 bases lay between the germline ends. The CDR3 runs to 13 residues. CDR1 is MDHEN, CDR2 SYDVKM, per germline. The CDR3 nucleotides read TGTGCCAGCAGTCGCCTAGTGAACACTGAAGCTTTCTTT. It encodes CASSRLVNTEAFF. The variable domain in full, with the rest retrieved from reference TRBV28 and TRBJ1-1, is DVKVTQSSRYLVKRTGEKVFLECVQDMDHENMFWYRQDPGLGLRLIYFSYDVKMKEKGDIPEGYSVSREKKERFSLILESASTNQTSMYLCASSRLVNTEAFFGQGTRLTVV.

This clone was detected only a few times. This chain links TRBV13 with TRBJ2-7; 10 bases map to TRBD2. CDR1 PRHDT and CDR2 FYEKMQ come from the germline V gene (reference sequence). This CDR3 spans 16 amino acids. V lost 5 bases to trimming and J lost 0 bases; unmatched junction nucleotides: 7. The CDR3 coding sequence is TGTGCCAGCAGCCCATCCGGACTAGCGGTCTCCTACGAGCAGTACTTC. Translating it yields CASSPSGLAVSYEQYF.

The rearrangement uses TRBV6-1 and TRBJ2-1; 7 bases agree with TRBD2. This CDR3 contains 14 residues. Trimming took 0 bases from V and 9 from J; bases not matched to a gene: 5. Per germline, CDR1 MNHNS and CDR2 SASEGT. CDR3 loop: CASSEATGGGEQFF. DNA of the CDR3: TGTGCCAGCAGTGAAGCAACGGGAGGAGGTGAGCAGTTCTTC.

V usage is TRBV7-9 and J usage is TRBJ2-1; TRBD2 might be the D (5 bases). V lost 7 bases and J lost 0, with 7 bases in between. Germline V CDR1 and CDR2: SEHNR, FQNEAQ (reference sequence). The CDR3 totals 13 residues. The CDR3 region is CASKEASYNEQFF. The CDR3, as DNA: TGTGCCAGCAAGGAGGCCTCCTACAATGAGCAGTTCTTC.

The chain recombines TRBV10-3 with TRBJ2-1; 8 positions agree with TRBD2. Unmatched junction bases numbered 1, after V lost 6 bases and J lost 3 bases. Germline V CDR1 and CDR2: ENHRY, SYGVKD. CDR3 length: 13 amino acids. CDR3 coding DNA: TGTGCCATCAGCGGGGGGGACTACAATGAGCAGTTCTTC. Its protein product is CAISGGDYNEQFF.

This clone was counted a single time. The chain uses TRBV6-5 and TRBJ2-7; weak D call: TRBD1 (6 bases). This CDR3 has 13 residues. Germline-derived CDR1 and CDR2 are MNHEY and SVGAGI. The CDR3 sequence: CAPRAGTPLEQYF. Written as DNA, the CDR3 is TGTGCACCCCGAGCCGGGACACCCCTCGAGCAGTACTTC.

The rearrangement joins TRBV10-2 to TRBJ2-1; D is perhaps TRBD1 (6 bases). CDR1 and CDR2 (germline): WSHSY, SAAADI. The CDR3 contains 15 residues. V was trimmed by 0 bases and J by 0 bases, leaving 6 bases between them. CDR3 residues: CASSESDSSYNEQFF. For the CDR3, the DNA is TGCGCCAGCAGTGAGTCGGACAGCTCCTACAATGAGCAGTTCTTC.

The rearrangement uses TRBV10-3 and TRBJ2-5, with 12 bases matching TRBD2. The CDR3 has 14 amino acids. V was pared by 6 bases and J by 5 bases, with 4 bases of the junction left unmatched. Germline CDR1 reads ENHRY; CDR2 reads SYGVKD. The CDR3 DNA sequence: TGTGCCATCAGGGATCTAGCGGGGGGGGAGACCCAGTACTTC. It yields the protein CAIRDLAGGETQYF.

The chain recombines TRBV6-6 with TRBJ1-4; possible D gene TRBD1, 6 bases. With 6 bases removed from V and 1 base from J, the gap between germline ends came to 15 bases. Germline lookup yields CDR1 MNHNY and CDR2 SVGAGI (reference sequence). The CDR3 runs 16 residues. The DNA of the CDR3 is TGTGCCAGCAGAAACAGGGTTGGGAGAACTAATGAAAAACTGTTTTTT. As protein: CASRNRVGRTNEKLFF.

The rearrangement joins TRBV5-1 to TRBJ2-3, with 11 bases fitting TRBD2. The CDR3 length is 17 residues. Germline V gives CDR1 SGHRS, CDR2 YFSETQ. V shed 1 base and J 1 base; nucleotides not matched to a gene: 5. The CDR3 coding sequence is TGCGCCAGCAGCTTGACCCCGGGACTAGCGGGCACAGATACGCAGTATTTT. It yields the protein CASSLTPGLAGTDTQYF.

V is TRBV14 and J is TRBJ1-1; D is ambiguous. V was shortened by 5 bases and J by 9 bases, with 13 bases between the two germline ends. Germline lookup yields CDR1 SGHDN and CDR2 FVKESK. The CDR3 sequence is 12 residues long. CDR3 in DNA: TGTGCCAGCAGCGGAGGAACTCCTAAAGCTTTCTTT. The encoded protein is CASSGGTPKAFF.

This chain connects TRBV6-5 to TRBJ1-4; possible D gene TRBD1, 5 bases. CDR1 is MNHEY and CDR2 is SVGAGI in the germline V gene. CDR3 size: 15 residues. V was pared by 4 bases and J by 0 bases, with 9 bases between. The CDR3 sequence: CASSSRTTTNEKLFF. The CDR3, as DNA: TGTGCCAGCAGTTCAAGGACAACAACTAATGAAAAACTGTTTTTT.

The chain joins TRBV25-1 to TRBJ2-2; D gene unclear. Germline CDR1 MGHDK, CDR2 SYGVNS. Trimming pared 2 bases from V and 0 bases from J, leaving 7 bases between. The CDR3 loop spans 15 amino acids. Here the CDR3 DNA reads TGTGCCAGCAGTGAAGCGGTATCGAACACCGGGGAGCTGTTTTTT. Translating it yields CASSEAVSNTGELFF.

The CDR3 region has the DNA TGTGCCAGCAGCCAAGATCTGGGCCCTTCCTATGGCTACACCTTC. It translates to CASSQDLGPSYGYTF. The chain employs TRBV3-1 (or the pseudogene TRBV3-2) and TRBJ1-2; D ambiguous. V was clipped by 0 bases and J by 4 bases, with 12 bases between them. CDR1 and CDR2 (germline): LGHDT, YNNKEL (reference sequence). The CDR3 consists of 15 residues.

The chain carries TRBV6-4 and TRBJ2-4, with TRBD2 identical over 11 bases. The CDR3 is 17 residues long. Looked up from germline, CDR1 is MRHNA and CDR2 is SNTAGT. The V gene end was trimmed by 4 bases and the J gene end by 6 bases; junction bases not matched to a gene: 11. The CDR3 spells CASSAPLLAGAGNIQYF. The CDR3 coding sequence is TGTGCCAGCAGTGCCCCTCTACTAGCGGGAGCCGGAAACATTCAGTACTTC.

This chain uses TRBV12-5 with TRBJ2-3; D may be TRBD2 (7 bases). V dropped 0 bases and J dropped 6 bases, with 13 bases sitting between them. This CDR3 has 15 residues. CDR1 and CDR2 from the germline V gene are LGHNT and FRNRAP. In DNA form, the CDR3 reads TGTGCTAGTGGTTTGGTAGCATGGGGGGGCGATACGCAGTATTTT. Translating it yields CASGLVAWGGDTQYF. Combining the CDR3 with reference TRBV12-5 and TRBJ2-3 gives the whole variable domain DARVTQTPRHKVTEMGQEVTMRCQPILGHNTVFWYRQTMMQGLELLAYFRNRAPLDDSGMPKDRFSAEMPDATLATLKIQPSEPRDSAVYFCASGLVAWGGDTQYFGPGTRLTVL.

The rearrangement links TRBV18 to TRBJ2-2, with no clear D. The V and J ends lost 1 base and 0 bases respectively, with 6 bases between them. CDR3 length: 15 amino acids. Germline CDR1 and CDR2: KGHSH and LQKENI. DNA for the CDR3: TGTGCCAGCTCACCACGGCAGACGAACACCGGGGAGCTGTTTTTT. Translation: CASSPRQTNTGELFF.

The V gene is TRBV2, the J gene TRBJ1-2, with D maybe TRBD1 (6 bases). Germline V gene sequence: CDR1 SNHLY, CDR2 FYNNEI. V lost 0 bases to trimming and J lost 4 bases, with 18 bases between them. The CDR3 spans 17 residues. The CDR3 reads CASSEAVTTGKTYGYTF. CDR3 DNA: TGTGCCAGCAGTGAAGCCGTAACTACAGGGAAGACCTATGGCTACACCTTC.

The chain joins TRBV30 to TRBJ2-5, with D possibly matching TRBD2 (6 bases). Germline CDR1 reads GTSNPN; CDR2 reads SVGIG (reference sequence). This CDR3 spans 15 amino acids. The germline V and J ends were trimmed by 3 bases and 2 bases, with 16 bases remaining between them. The CDR3 region is CAWSNPSDRQETQYF. The CDR3 bases are TGTGCCTGGAGCAACCCTAGCGATCGGCAAGAGACCCAGTACTTC.

This sequence joins TRBV19 and TRBJ2-1, with TRBD1 as a possible D gene (6 bases). Germline assignment: CDR1 LNHDA and CDR2 SQIVND (reference sequence). This CDR3 spans 18 amino acids. V dropped 5 bases and J dropped 1 base, with 21 bases sitting between them. The CDR3 here is CASSPRDKAYGSYNEQFF. The CDR3 DNA follows: TGTGCCAGTAGTCCCCGGGACAAGGCGTATGGTTCCTACAATGAGCAGTTCTTC.

The chain couples TRBV11-2 to TRBJ2-2; 8 positions match TRBD1. The CDR3 is 16 residues long. Germline V gene sequence: CDR1 SGHAT, CDR2 FQNNGV. J gave up 6 bases and V 5 bases, and 11 bases lay outside the gene matches. CDR3 residues: CASSPTGTGYAGELFF. DNA for the CDR3: TGTGCCAGCAGCCCCACCGGGACAGGATACGCCGGGGAGCTGTTTTTT.

This chain links TRBV15 with TRBJ2-7, with TRBD2 as a possible D gene (6 bases). Trimming left V 5 bases short and J 3 bases short, with 17 bases between. This CDR3 has 15 residues. Germline CDR1 is LNHNV and CDR2 is YYDKDF (reference sequence). This chain's CDR3 is CATSPFGGNYYEQYF. DNA of the CDR3: TGTGCCACCAGCCCCTTTGGGGGGAACTACTACGAGCAGTACTTC. Supplemented by reference TRBV15 and TRBJ2-7, the full variable domain reads DAMVIQNPRYQVTQFGKPVTLSCSQTLNHNVMYWYQQKSSQAPKLLFHYYDKDFNNEADTPDNFQSRRPNTSFCFLDIRSPGLGDTAMYLCATSPFGGNYYEQYFGPGTRLTVT.

This clone was observed once. The chain combines TRBV2 with TRBJ2-7; D gene unclear. The CDR3 loop spans 17 amino acids. Trimming removed 6 bases at V and 0 bases at J, with 21 bases between. Germline lookup yields CDR1 SNHLY and CDR2 FYNNEI. The CDR3 nucleotides read TGTGCCAGCAGCCACACCCTCTCCCCGCCTGCCTCCTACGAGCAGTACTTC. This codes for CASSHTLSPPASYEQYF.

The V gene is TRBV5-1, the J gene TRBJ1-1; possibly TRBD1 for D (6 bases). Germline CDR1 and CDR2: SGHRS and YFSETQ. The V end was cut by 4 bases, the J end by 0 bases, with 10 bases between. This CDR3 region has 14 residues. Here the CDR3 DNA reads TGCGCCAGCAGCCCGGGACAAGTGAACACTGAAGCTTTCTTT. It encodes CASSPGQVNTEAFF.

The V call is TRBV4-1, the J call TRBJ2-3, with 9 bases that match TRBD2. J was trimmed by 2 bases and V by 5 bases; bases with no gene match: 5. Germline values: CDR1 MGHRA, CDR2 YSYEKL. The CDR3 is made up of 15 amino acids. The CDR3, as DNA: TGCGCCAGCAGCGCGAGACTAGCGGACACAGATACGCAGTATTTT. Amino acid sequence: CASSARLADTDTQYF.

The chain joins TRBV30 to TRBJ1-1; D not certain. The length of the CDR3 is 15 residues. Trimming took off 4 bases at V and 1 base at J, with 16 bases between the two ends. Germline assignment: CDR1 GTSNPN and CDR2 SVGIG (reference sequence). CDR3 DNA sequence: TGTGCCTGGATACTCAGAGGGAAGGGGAACACTGAAGCTTTCTTT. Amino acid sequence: CAWILRGKGNTEAFF.

V is TRBV27 and J is TRBJ1-2, with a tentative D call TRBD1 (6 bases). The CDR3 contains 15 residues. Germline loops: CDR1 MNHEY, CDR2 SMNVEV (reference sequence). The V end lost 7 bases, the J end lost 4 bases, and 19 bases lay between the germline ends. For the CDR3, the DNA is TGTGCCAGCAATCCTACAGGGCCCCCTGGCTATGGCTACACCTTC. Encoded protein: CASNPTGPPGYGYTF.

The V and J genes are TRBV5-1 and TRBJ2-5; possibly TRBD1 for D (6 bases). V lost 4 bases, J lost 5 bases, and 15 bases lay in between. This CDR3 region has 14 residues. Per the germline V gene, CDR1 is SGHRS and CDR2 is YFSETQ. The CDR3 reads CASSEIPGAETQYF. The CDR3 nucleotides read TGCGCCAGCAGCGAGATCCCAGGGGCCGAGACCCAGTACTTC.